A selection of T cell receptor beta chains follows, all from one sample in a study of blood T cells in healthy people across ages. TCRdb re-called the 5' RACE reads with MiXCR, one entry per CDR3 protein. The data hold some 690,000 distinct CDR3 sequences, with 22% observed a single time. The material sequenced was blood. The receptors here all came from a man between 65 and 80 years old in good health. Both conserved end residues are part of each CDR3. A D gene is named only where the DNA matches it firmly. Clone size, where shown, is once, few, many, or a class for clones that have expanded.

>TRBV15|NA|15|NA|TRBJ1-2
TGTGCCACCAGCAGAGATTGGGCATCTAACTATGGCTACACCTTC
CATSRDWASNYGYTF
>TRBV3-1|NA|14|NA|TRBJ2-1
TGTGCCAGCAGCCAAGTACGAGGGAGCAATGAGCAGTTCTTC
CASSQVRGSNEQFF
>TRBV9|TRBD2|17|NA|TRBJ2-1
TGTGCCAGCAGCGTAGCCCCAGCTAGCGGAAGTAGTGATGAGCAGTTCTTC
CASSVAPASGSSDEQFF
>TRBV11-2|NA|13|NA|TRBJ2-2
TGTGCCAGCAGCTCCGGACTATCCGGGGAGCTGTTTTTT
CASSSGLSGELFF
>TRBV5-1|NA|14|few|TRBJ2-5
TGCGCCAGCAGCTCCGGGGCCAGAGGAGAGACCCAGTACTTC
CASSSGARGETQYF
>TRBV29-1|NA|13|NA|TRBJ2-7
TGCAGCGTTGGGGGACGATTTACCTACGAGCAGTACTTC
CSVGGRFTYEQYF
>TRBV5-1|NA|15|NA|TRBJ1-2
TGCGCCAGCAGCTTGGTTGCAGGGGAAGTGGCTGGCTACACCTTC
CASSLVAGEVAGYTF
>TRBV24-1|NA|17|NA|TRBJ2-1
TGTGCCACCAGTGATCAAACAGGGGGGGTAGGCTACAATGAGCAGTTCTTC
CATSDQTGGVGYNEQFF
>TRBV7-9|TRBD2|16|NA|TRBJ2-1
TGTGCCAGCAGCTTACCCGGGACTAGTCGGGCGTGGGAGCAGTTCTTC
CASSLPGTSRAWEQFF
>TRBV3-1|NA|14|few|TRBJ2-7
TGTGCCAGCAGCCCGTCTAGCCGAGTCTACGAGCAGTACTTC
CASSPSSRVYEQYF
>TRBV2|NA|14|many|TRBJ1-1
TGTGCCAGCCCTAAAGAGGGATGGAACACTGAAGCTTTCTTT
CASPKEGWNTEAFF
>TRBV19|NA|15|few|TRBJ1-5
TGTGCCAGTAGTATATGGACAGAGCCTTATCAGCCCCAGCATTTT
CASSIWTEPYQPQHF
>TRBV18|NA|14|NA|TRBJ2-2
TGTGCCAGCTCACCATCGACCCCCGGCGGGGAGCTGTTTTTT
CASSPSTPGGELFF
>TRBV16|TRBD1|14|NA|TRBJ1-4
TGTGCCAGCAGCCGACAGGGAGGAGTGGAAAAACTGTTTTTT
CASSRQGGVEKLFF
>TRBV12-3/TRBV12-4|NA|13|many|TRBJ1-5
TGTGCCAGCAGTTTAAATGAGGGCCAGCCCCAGCATTTT
CASSLNEGQPQHF
>TRBV20-1|TRBD2|15|NA|TRBJ2-3
TGCAGTGCCTTTACAGCGGGAGGTGGCGCAGATACGCAGTATTTT
CSAFTAGGGADTQYF
>TRBV10-1|NA|12|NA|TRBJ2-3
TGCGCCAGCAGTGAGTCGGCAGATACGCAGTATTTT
CASSESADTQYF
>TRBV6-6|TRBD1|15|NA|TRBJ2-1
TGTGCCAGCAGTTTGAACCGGGACAGGGGCAATGAGCAGTTCTTC
CASSLNRDRGNEQFF
>TRBV29-1|TRBD1|16|NA|TRBJ1-2
TGCAGCGTTGAAGCCAGTTCGTGGACAGGGGGCTATGGCTACACCTTC
CSVEASSWTGGYGYTF
>TRBV7-6|NA|15|NA|TRBJ1-4
TGTGCCAGCAGCCACGACCCGGGGCTGAATGAAAAACTGTTTTTT
CASSHDPGLNEKLFF
>TRBV3-1|TRBD1|15|few|TRBJ2-2
TGTGCCAGCAGCCAGGGACAGGGGGCCTCCGGGGAGCTGTTTTTT
CASSQGQGASGELFF
>TRBV20-1|NA|14|few|TRBJ2-1
TGCAGTGCTAGACCCCAGGGACTCTACAATGAGCAGTTCTTC
CSARPQGLYNEQFF
>TRBV28|NA|13|NA|TRBJ2-5
TGTGCCAGCAGTTTAGACGGGGACCCGACCCAGTACTTC
CASSLDGDPTQYF
>TRBV14|NA|12|few|TRBJ1-6
TGTGCCAGCCGCGGGGGGAATTCACCCTTCCACTTT
CASRGGNSPFHF
>TRBV5-7|TRBD1|18|NA|TRBJ2-1
TGTGCCAGCAAGAGGACAGGTTCTTTTGGTAGTTCCTACAATGAGCAGTTCTTC
CASKRTGSFGSSYNEQFF
>TRBV6-1|NA|17|NA|TRBJ2-6
TGTGCCAGCGCCAGACGACCTAAGTCCTCTGGGGCCAACGTCCTGACTTTC
CASARRPKSSGANVLTF
>TRBV7-2|TRBD1|15|many|TRBJ1-2
TGTGCCAGCAGCTGGACAGGGGGAGCTAACTATGGCTACACCTTC
CASSWTGGANYGYTF
>TRBV5-1|NA|15|few|TRBJ1-4
TGCGCCAGCAGCTTGGGTTCAGTTTTTAATGAAAAACTGTTTTTT
CASSLGSVFNEKLFF
>TRBV27|NA|13|NA|TRBJ1-2
TGTGCCAGCAGTTTAGAGGTGGGCACGAGCTACACCTTC
CASSLEVGTSYTF
>TRBV7-2|NA|15|many|TRBJ2-1
TGTGCCAGCAGCGACACCGGGACCGACTACAATGAGCAGTTCTTC
CASSDTGTDYNEQFF
>TRBV5-5|TRBD1|14|few|TRBJ1-5
TGTGCCAGCAGCGCGGGACAGGGCAATCAGCCCCAGCATTTT
CASSAGQGNQPQHF
>TRBV29-1|TRBD2|13|few|TRBJ2-4
TGCAGCGTGGGGGGGTGGGACCCGCCCATTCAGTACTTC
CSVGGWDPPIQYF
>TRBV6-4|NA|13|NA|TRBJ2-2
TGTGCCAGCACGCAGGGAAACACCGGGGAGCTGTTTTTT
CASTQGNTGELFF
>TRBV20-1|NA|12|few|TRBJ2-5
TGCAGTGCTCCTACGGTGGCTGAGACCCAGTACTTC
CSAPTVAETQYF
>TRBV19|TRBD1|14|once|TRBJ1-5
TGTGCCAGTAGCGGACAGGGGGACTATCAGCCCCAGCATTTT
CASSGQGDYQPQHF
>TRBV9|NA|16|NA|TRBJ2-1
TGTGCCAGCAGCGTCTATACGGGGGCCTTTGGGAATGAGCAGTTCTTC
CASSVYTGAFGNEQFF
>TRBV20-1|NA|13|few|TRBJ1-5
TGCAGTACAACTAGGGGCGGGCGTCAGCCCCAGCATTTT
CSTTRGGRQPQHF
>TRBV20-1|NA|10|few|TRBJ1-4
TGCAGTGCTGGAAATGAAAAACTGTTTTTT
CSAGNEKLFF
>TRBV5-1|NA|14|few|TRBJ2-1
TGCGCCAGCATGGATCCGAGCTCCTACAATGAGCAGTTCTTC
CASMDPSSYNEQFF
>TRBV5-1|TRBD2|15|few|TRBJ2-4
TGCGCCAGCAGCTTGCCTCTAGCGGGAGAAAACATTCAGTACTTC
CASSLPLAGENIQYF
>TRBV11-2|NA|13|NA|TRBJ1-1
TGTGCCGGCAGCGCCCCAGGCAACACTGAAGCTTTCTTT
CAGSAPGNTEAFF
>TRBV7-2|NA|15|NA|TRBJ2-3
TGTGCCAGCAGCTTGCAGAGTACTAGCACAGATACGCAGTATTTT
CASSLQSTSTDTQYF
>TRBV24-1|TRBD1|15|NA|TRBJ2-3
TGTGCCACCAGTGGCCAACAGGGGCCGGGAGATACGCAGTATTTT
CATSGQQGPGDTQYF
>TRBV6-2/TRBV6-3|NA|13|few|TRBJ1-1
TGTGCCAGCAGGACCGGGACCGCTAATGAAGCTTTCTTT
CASRTGTANEAFF
>TRBV20-1|NA|16|NA|TRBJ1-5
TGCAGTGCTGCCCTCTTGGTGGGATATAGCAATCAGCCCCAGCATTTT
CSAALLVGYSNQPQHF
>TRBV7-9|TRBD1|17|few|TRBJ1-2
TGTGCCAGCAGCTTACTTACCGGGACAGGGGTAAACTATGGCTACACCTTC
CASSLLTGTGVNYGYTF
>TRBV7-9|NA|11|many|TRBJ2-1
TGTGCCAGCAGTTTAGGTAGGGAGCAGTTCTTC
CASSLGREQFF
>TRBV3-1|TRBD1|16|NA|TRBJ1-4
TGTGCCAGCAGCTCTCGATACAGGGGTGAGAATGAAAAACTGTTTTTT
CASSSRYRGENEKLFF
>TRBV5-1|TRBD1|16|many|TRBJ1-1
TGCGCCAGCAGCACTGGACAGGGAGTTCTTAAGACTGAAGCTTTCTTT
CASSTGQGVLKTEAFF
>TRBV18|NA|14|few|TRBJ1-3
TGTGCCAGCTCACCCGAGTTCTCTGGAAACACCATATATTTT
CASSPEFSGNTIYF
>TRBV20-1|TRBD2|13|few|TRBJ2-5
TGCAGTGCTAATCGGAGGGAGGGAGAGACCCAGTACTTC
CSANRREGETQYF
>TRBV10-3|NA|13|NA|TRBJ2-3
TGTGCCATCAGTGTTGACAGCGCAGATACGCAGTATTTT
CAISVDSADTQYF
>TRBV20-1|TRBD1|13|NA|TRBJ1-3
TGCAGTGCTAGGCAGGGGGCTAGAAACACCATATATTTT
CSARQGARNTIYF
>TRBV15|NA|15|NA|TRBJ2-1
TGTGCCACCAGCATAGACAGAGGCTCCTACAATGAGCAGTTCTTC
CATSIDRGSYNEQFF
>TRBV12-3/TRBV12-4|TRBD1|19|NA|TRBJ1-4
TGTGCCAGCAGTTTAGCGACAGGGAGACGAGAGCCAACTAATGAAAAACTGTTTTTT
CASSLATGRREPTNEKLFF
>TRBV10-3|NA|12|few|TRBJ1-1
TGTGCCATCAGTGAGTGGGGGGCTGAAGCTTTCTTT
CAISEWGAEAFF
>TRBV7-9|TRBD1|16|NA|TRBJ1-2
TGTGCCAGCAGCTCAGAGGGACAGGGAGGTTCGAAGGGCTACACCTTC
CASSSEGQGGSKGYTF
>TRBV25-1|NA|13|NA|TRBJ2-5
TGTGCCAGCAGTGATTGGGGTCAAGAGACCCAGTACTTC
CASSDWGQETQYF
>TRBV2|NA|17|NA|TRBJ1-5
TGTGCCAGCAGTGAGGGGGTAACGGGGTTTGGGAATCAGCCCCAGCATTTT
CASSEGVTGFGNQPQHF
>TRBV3-1|NA|12|NA|TRBJ2-1
TGTGCCAGCAGCCAATTTGAAAATGAGCAGCTCTTC
CASSQFENEQLF